The present T cell receptor (beta chain) was sequenced within a study of spatial heterogeneity in lung cancer. Study in general: Detected sequences consistently included more beta-chain ones than alpha-chain ones. Study-wide points: Tumor mutation count correlated with how many alpha and beta TCRs expanded intratumorally.

This clonotype was counted only a few times. No antigen is known for it. Time point reported: sample taken at primary tumor resection. The donor group consisted of over 55 patients who had untreated, early-stage non-small cell lung cancer. Unsorted samples of tumor, nontumor lung or frozen PBMC had their whole RNA sequenced. Trimming shortened V by 0 bases and J by 0 bases, and 14 bases separated the two germline ends. This CDR3 has 17 amino acids. Germline values: CDR1 SGHRS, CDR2 YFSETQ. In the library, each TCR cDNA molecule bore its own unique molecular identifier. TCRdb analysed the 5' RACE reads with MiXCR anew, one entry per CDR3 protein. The sample yields some 96,000 distinct CDR3 sequences, 4.4% seen once.

The chain couples TRBV5-1 to TRBJ2-3; the D is unclear. This clonotype was obtained from a male donor with early-stage non-small cell lung cancer. Sequences were derived from lung tumor tissue, sampled at surgery. The CDR3 region is CASSLVSGGSSTDTQYF. CDR3 bases: TGCGCCAGCAGCTTGGTTTCTGGCGGCTCTAGCACAGATACGCAGTATTTT.